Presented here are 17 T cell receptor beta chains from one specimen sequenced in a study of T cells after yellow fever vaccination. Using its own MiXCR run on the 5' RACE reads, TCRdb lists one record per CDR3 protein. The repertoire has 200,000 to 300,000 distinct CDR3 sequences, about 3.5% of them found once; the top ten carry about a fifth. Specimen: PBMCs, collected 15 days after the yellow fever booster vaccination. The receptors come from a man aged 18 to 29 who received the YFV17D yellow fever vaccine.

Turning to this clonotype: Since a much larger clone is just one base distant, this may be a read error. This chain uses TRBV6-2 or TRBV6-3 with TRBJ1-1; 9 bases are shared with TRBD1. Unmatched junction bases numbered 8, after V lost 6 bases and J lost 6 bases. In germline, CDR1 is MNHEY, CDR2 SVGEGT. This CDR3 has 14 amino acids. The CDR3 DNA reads TGTGCCAGCAGGGGCAGGACAGGGGCCTCTGAAGCTTTCTTT. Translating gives CASRGRTGASEAFF.

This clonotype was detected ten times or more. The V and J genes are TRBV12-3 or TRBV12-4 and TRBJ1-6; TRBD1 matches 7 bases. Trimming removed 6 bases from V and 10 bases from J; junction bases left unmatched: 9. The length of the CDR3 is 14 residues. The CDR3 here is CASSQDRARSPLHF. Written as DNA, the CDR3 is TGTGCCAGCAGCCAAGACAGGGCTCGGTCACCCCTCCACTTT.

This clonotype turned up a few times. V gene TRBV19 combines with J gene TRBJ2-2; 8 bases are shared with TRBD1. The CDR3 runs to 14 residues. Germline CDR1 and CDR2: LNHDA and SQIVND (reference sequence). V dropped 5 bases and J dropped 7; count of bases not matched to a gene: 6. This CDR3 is CASSPDRDHGELFF. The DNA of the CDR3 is TGTGCCAGTAGTCCGGACAGGGACCACGGGGAGCTGTTTTTT.

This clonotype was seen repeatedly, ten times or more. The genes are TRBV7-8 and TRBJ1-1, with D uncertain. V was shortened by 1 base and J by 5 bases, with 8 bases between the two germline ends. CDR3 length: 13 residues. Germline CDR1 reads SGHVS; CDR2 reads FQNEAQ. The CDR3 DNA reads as TGTGCCAGCAGCTTAGTTACGATAACTGAAGCTTTCTTT. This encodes CASSLVTITEAFF.

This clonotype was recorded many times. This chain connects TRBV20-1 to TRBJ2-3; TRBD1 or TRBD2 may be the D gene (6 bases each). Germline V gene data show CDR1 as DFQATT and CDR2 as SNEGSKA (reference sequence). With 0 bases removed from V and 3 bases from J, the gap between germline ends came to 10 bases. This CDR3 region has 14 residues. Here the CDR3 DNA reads TGCAGTGCTAGAGAAGGGGGGCCGACAGATACGCAGTATTTT. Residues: CSAREGGPTDTQYF.

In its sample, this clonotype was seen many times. The CDR3 spells CSARDGNSPLHF. In DNA, the CDR3 is TGCAGTGCTAGAGACGGGAATTCACCCCTCCACTTT. The chain employs TRBV20-1 and TRBJ1-6; D is uncertain. The CDR3 sequence is 12 residues long. V lost 0 bases, J lost 7 bases, and 4 bases lay in between. Germline V gene sequence: CDR1 DFQATT, CDR2 SNEGSKA (reference sequence).

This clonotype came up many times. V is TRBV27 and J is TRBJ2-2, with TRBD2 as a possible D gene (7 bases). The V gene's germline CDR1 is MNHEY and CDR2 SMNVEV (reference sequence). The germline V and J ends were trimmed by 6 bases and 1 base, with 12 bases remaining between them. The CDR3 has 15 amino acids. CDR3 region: CASRPGGRNTGELFF. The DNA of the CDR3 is TGTGCCAGCAGACCGGGGGGCCGGAACACCGGGGAGCTGTTTTTT.

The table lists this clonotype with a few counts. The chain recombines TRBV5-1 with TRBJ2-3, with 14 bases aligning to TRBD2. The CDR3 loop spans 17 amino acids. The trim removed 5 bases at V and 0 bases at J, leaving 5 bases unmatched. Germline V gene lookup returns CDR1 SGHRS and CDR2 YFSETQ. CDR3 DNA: TGCGCCAGCAGGACCGGGACTAGCGGGGGAAGCACAGATACGCAGTATTTT. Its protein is CASRTGTSGGSTDTQYF. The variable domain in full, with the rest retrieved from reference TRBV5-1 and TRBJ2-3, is KAGVTQTPRYLIKTRGQQVTLSCSPISGHRSVSWYQQTPGQGLQFLFEYFSETQRNKGNFPGRFSGRQFSNSRSEMNVSTLELGDSALYLCASRTGTSGGSTDTQYFGPGTRLTVL.

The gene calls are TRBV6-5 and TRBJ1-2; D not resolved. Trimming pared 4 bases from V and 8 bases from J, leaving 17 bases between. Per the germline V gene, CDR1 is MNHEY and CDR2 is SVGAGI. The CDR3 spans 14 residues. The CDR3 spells CASSSGRYFEGYTF. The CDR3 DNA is TGTGCCAGCAGTTCGGGCCGATACTTCGAGGGCTACACCTTC.

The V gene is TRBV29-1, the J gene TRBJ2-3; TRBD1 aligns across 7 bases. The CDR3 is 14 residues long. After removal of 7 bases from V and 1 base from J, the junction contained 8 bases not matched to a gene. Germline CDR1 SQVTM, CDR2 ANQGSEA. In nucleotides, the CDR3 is TGCAGCGCCCGACCCGACAGGGGCACAGATACGCAGTATTTT. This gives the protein CSARPDRGTDTQYF.

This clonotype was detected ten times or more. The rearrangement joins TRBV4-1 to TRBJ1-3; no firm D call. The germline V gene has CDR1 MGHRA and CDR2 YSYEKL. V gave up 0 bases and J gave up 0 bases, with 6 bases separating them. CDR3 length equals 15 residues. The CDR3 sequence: CASSQEPGSGNTIYF. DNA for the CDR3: TGCGCCAGCAGCCAAGAGCCCGGCTCTGGAAACACCATATATTTT.

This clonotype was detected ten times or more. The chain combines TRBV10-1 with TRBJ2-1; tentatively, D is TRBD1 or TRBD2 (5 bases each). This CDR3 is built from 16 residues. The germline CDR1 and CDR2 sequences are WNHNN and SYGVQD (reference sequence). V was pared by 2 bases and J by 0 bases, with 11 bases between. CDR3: CASSEEGMGSYNEQFF. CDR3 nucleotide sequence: TGCGCCAGCAGTGAGGAGGGGATGGGCTCCTACAATGAGCAGTTCTTC.

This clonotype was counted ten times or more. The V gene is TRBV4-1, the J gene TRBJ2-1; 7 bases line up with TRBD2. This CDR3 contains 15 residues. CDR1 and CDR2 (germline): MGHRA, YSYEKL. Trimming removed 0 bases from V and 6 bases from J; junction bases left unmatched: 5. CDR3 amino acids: CASSQDIGTINEQFF. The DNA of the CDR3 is TGCGCCAGCAGCCAAGATATTGGGACTATCAATGAGCAGTTCTTC.

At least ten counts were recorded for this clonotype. CDR3 protein: CASSQTRGRFKDNEQFF. DNA of the CDR3: TGCGCCAGCAGCCAGACCAGAGGCAGGTTCAAAGACAATGAGCAGTTCTTC. This chain joins TRBV4-1 and TRBJ2-1; the D is unclear. V was cut by 3 bases and J by 5 bases, with 20 bases left in between. The CDR3 has 17 amino acids. CDR1 and CDR2 from the germline V gene are MGHRA and YSYEKL.

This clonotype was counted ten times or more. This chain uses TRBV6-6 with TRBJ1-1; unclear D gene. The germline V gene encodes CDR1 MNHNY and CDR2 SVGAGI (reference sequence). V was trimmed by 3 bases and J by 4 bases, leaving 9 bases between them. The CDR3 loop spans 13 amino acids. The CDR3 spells CASSYGERTEAFF. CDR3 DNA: TGTGCCAGCAGTTATGGGGAGCGCACTGAAGCTTTCTTT.

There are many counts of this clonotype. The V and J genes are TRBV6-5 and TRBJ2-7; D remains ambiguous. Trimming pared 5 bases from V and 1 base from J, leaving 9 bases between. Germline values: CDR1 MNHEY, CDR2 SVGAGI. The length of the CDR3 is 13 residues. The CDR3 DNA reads TGTGCCAGCAGTAACAGTGAATCCTACGAGCAGTACTTC. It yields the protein CASSNSESYEQYF.

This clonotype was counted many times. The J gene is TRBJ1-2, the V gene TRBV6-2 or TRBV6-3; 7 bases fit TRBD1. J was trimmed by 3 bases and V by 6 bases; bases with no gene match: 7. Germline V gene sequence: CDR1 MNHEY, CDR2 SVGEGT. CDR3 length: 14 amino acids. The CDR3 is CASRQTGTDYGYTF. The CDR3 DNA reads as TGTGCCAGCAGACAAACCGGGACAGACTATGGCTACACCTTC.